The 16 T cell receptor beta chains in this list originate from one sample, sequenced in a study of PD-L1 blockade in urothelial cancer. Libraries were prepared by immunoSEQ multiplex PCR; TCRdb keeps only in-frame clonotypes and omits some of them. The top ten clones hold more than 9% of a sample with tens of thousands of clones, approximately 79% of them seen once. Stated time point: pretreatment peripheral blood. Sequences were derived from PBMCs, sampled around atezolizumab (anti-PD-L1) treatment. The receptors derive from a man between 65 and 79 years old with urothelial cancer.

This clone showed up just a few times. The chain recombines TRBV27 with TRBJ1-5, with a weak D call TRBD1 (5 bases). V was clipped by 2 bases and J by 0 bases, with 11 bases between them. Germline CDR1 and CDR2: MNHEY and SMNVEV (reference sequence). The CDR3 spans 16 residues. The CDR3 coding sequence is TGTGCCAGCAGTTTAGCGGGGCCCCTTAGCAATCAGCCCCAGCATTTT. Protein product: CASSLAGPLSNQPQHF.

The chain recombines TRBV28 with TRBJ2-7, with TRBD1 as a possible D gene (6 bases). Germline V gives CDR1 MDHEN, CDR2 SYDVKM. V lost 8 bases and J lost 0, with 8 bases in between. This CDR3 has 12 residues. CDR3 sequence reads: CASRDNSYEQYF. The CDR3 DNA follows: TGTGCCAGCCGGGACAACTCCTACGAGCAGTACTTC.

The chain uses TRBV28 and TRBJ2-1, with TRBD1 matching over 9 bases. With V trimmed by 5 bases and J by 9 bases, 5 bases remained unmatched. The CDR3 covers 13 residues. Per germline, CDR1 MDHEN and CDR2 SYDVKM. The CDR3 region has the DNA TGTGCCAGCAGTCCCACAGGGGGCGCTGAGCAGTTCTTC. Protein sequence: CASSPTGGAEQFF.

Regarding this clone: Other nucleotide sequences from this sample produce the same CDR3. The chain recombines TRBV2 with TRBJ2-1; 10 bases align to TRBD2. CDR3 length equals 14 residues. V was clipped by 6 bases and J by 7 bases; unmatched bases: 6. From germline, CDR1 is SNHLY and CDR2 FYNNEI. In DNA form, the CDR3 reads TGTGCCAGCAGCGTGGGGACTAGCGTGAATGAGCAGTTCTTC. Translated, it gives CASSVGTSVNEQFF.

This clone was counted once. The chain has TRBV5-1 and TRBJ2-7; maybe TRBD1 (6 bases). This CDR3 spans 13 amino acids. V was shortened by 4 bases and J by 2 bases, with 10 bases between the two germline ends. Per germline, CDR1 SGHRS and CDR2 YFSETQ. The CDR3 here is CASSRTEPYEQYF. CDR3 nucleotide sequence: TGCGCCAGCAGCCGGACAGAACCCTACGAGCAGTACTTC. Combining the CDR3 with reference TRBV5-1 and TRBJ2-7 gives the whole variable domain KAGVTQTPRYLIKTRGQQVTLSCSPISGHRSVSWYQQTPGQGLQFLFEYFSETQRNKGNFPGRFSGRQFSNSRSEMNVSTLELGDSALYLCASSRTEPYEQYFGPGTRLTVT.

The rearrangement uses TRBV4-2 and TRBJ2-2; 7 positions match TRBD1. The V gene's germline CDR1 is LGHNA and CDR2 YNFKEQ. V lost 0 bases and J lost 3; bases outside the gene matches: 7. This CDR3 has 17 residues. CDR3: CASSQEAGQGDTGELFF. The CDR3 DNA reads TGTGCCAGCAGCCAAGAGGCCGGGCAGGGGGACACCGGGGAGCTGTTTTTT.

This sequence joins TRBV18 and TRBJ2-7; TRBD2 matches at 10 bases. The trim removed 1 base at V and 5 bases at J, leaving 5 bases unmatched. The germline CDR1 and CDR2 sequences are KGHSH and LQKENI. CDR3 size: 15 residues. CDR3 amino acids: CASSPQAGGRDEQYF. CDR3 sequence (DNA): TGTGCCAGCTCACCACAAGCGGGAGGGCGCGACGAGCAGTACTTC. The whole variable domain, filled in from reference TRBV18 and TRBJ2-7, reads NAGVMQNPRHLVRRRGQEARLRCSPMKGHSHVYWYRQLPEEGLKFMVYLQKENIIDESGMPKERFSAEFPKEGPSILRIQQVVRGDSAAYFCASSPQAGGRDEQYFGPGTRLTVT.

This clone showed up many times. The rearrangement joins TRBV7-9 to TRBJ2-7, with 9 bases fitting TRBD2. CDR3 size: 16 residues. Germline CDR1 reads SEHNR; CDR2 reads FQNEAQ (reference sequence). The V segment lost 1 base and the J segment 2 bases; nucleotides outside the gene matches: 6. CDR3 DNA sequence: TGTGCCAGCAGCTTAGGTCTAGCGGGACTCCCCTACGAGCAGTACTTC. It specifies CASSLGLAGLPYEQYF.

Remarks on this clone: Sequence at one end of the junction differs from germline and may be a read error. The genes are TRBV2 and TRBJ2-7; TRBD1 matches 8 bases. The germline V gene has CDR1 SNHLY and CDR2 FYNNEI. This CDR3 has 16 residues. CDR3 nucleotide sequence: TGTGCCAGCAGTGGAGGGGACAGGAGATATTCCTATGAGCAGTACTTC. It yields the protein CASSGGDRRYSYEQYF. Drawing the rest from reference TRBV2 and TRBJ2-7, the complete variable domain is EPEVTQTPSHQVTQMGQEVILRCVPISNHLYFYWYRQILGQKVEFLVSFYNNEISEKSEIFDDQFSVERPDGSNFTLKIRSTKLEDSAMYFCASSGGDRRYSYEQYFGPGTRLTVT.

This clone appeared once. The chain combines TRBV29-1 with TRBJ2-3; 12 bases line up with TRBD2. The V gene end was trimmed by 6 bases and the J gene end by 0 bases; junction bases not matched to a gene: 4. The CDR3 extends over 15 amino acids. CDR1 is SQVTM, CDR2 ANQGSEA, per germline. DNA for the CDR3: TGCAGCGTCCTAGGGACTAGCGGGAGCACAGATACGCAGTATTTT. Translating it yields CSVLGTSGSTDTQYF.

The chain carries TRBV2 and TRBJ2-5, with TRBD2 matching 11 bases. The V segment lost 6 bases and the J segment 1 base; nucleotides outside the gene matches: 7. Per the germline V gene, CDR1 is SNHLY and CDR2 is FYNNEI. The CDR3 spans 16 residues. The CDR3 region has the DNA TGTGCCAGCAGCCCAGGGACTAGCGGCCCCCAAGAGACCCAGTACTTC. This translates into CASSPGTSGPQETQYF.

The chain uses TRBV7-2 and TRBJ2-3, with D possibly being TRBD1 (6 bases). The CDR3 is 15 residues long. Trimming pared 1 base from V and 4 bases from J, leaving 12 bases between. Germline V gene lookup returns CDR1 SGHTA and CDR2 FQGNSA. CDR3 residues: CASSLVSAGADTQYF. The CDR3 DNA is TGTGCCAGCAGCTTAGTATCGGCAGGGGCAGATACGCAGTATTTT.

The CDR3 is CASSYLEGRETQYF. CDR3 nucleotides: TGTGCCAGCAGTTACTTGGAGGGCCGGGAGACCCAGTACTTC. The rearrangement links TRBV6-5 to TRBJ2-5; weak D call: TRBD2 (6 bases). The CDR3 contains 14 residues. Looked up from germline, CDR1 is MNHEY and CDR2 is SVGAGI. Trimming shortened V by 1 base and J by 5 bases, and 11 bases separated the two germline ends.

J is TRBJ1-5 and V is TRBV14; 7 nucleotides line up with TRBD1. V trimming: 3 bases; J trimming: 3 bases; junction bases outside the gene matches: 11. Per the germline V gene, CDR1 is SGHDN and CDR2 is FVKESK. CDR3 length equals 17 residues. Here the CDR3 reads CASSQELDRANNQPQHF. CDR3 nucleotide sequence: TGTGCCAGCAGCCAGGAACTTGACAGGGCCAACAATCAGCCCCAGCATTTT.

The gene calls are TRBV7-2 and TRBJ2-2; the match to TRBD1 covers 9 bases. In germline, CDR1 is SGHTA, CDR2 FQGNSA. V lost 4 bases, J lost 6 bases, and 9 bases stayed unmatched. This CDR3 contains 16 residues. The CDR3 spells CASSSPGQGRSGELFF. The CDR3 DNA follows: TGTGCCAGCAGCTCCCCGGGACAGGGTCGGTCCGGGGAGCTGTTTTTT.

The V and J genes are TRBV2 and TRBJ1-1; no clear D gene. The V gene's germline CDR1 is SNHLY and CDR2 FYNNEI. With 3 bases removed from V and 5 bases from J, the gap between germline ends came to 10 bases. The CDR3 is 13 residues long. The CDR3 DNA sequence: TGTGCCAGCAGTGACAGACCGGGTACTGAAGCTTTCTTT. Translation gives CASSDRPGTEAFF.